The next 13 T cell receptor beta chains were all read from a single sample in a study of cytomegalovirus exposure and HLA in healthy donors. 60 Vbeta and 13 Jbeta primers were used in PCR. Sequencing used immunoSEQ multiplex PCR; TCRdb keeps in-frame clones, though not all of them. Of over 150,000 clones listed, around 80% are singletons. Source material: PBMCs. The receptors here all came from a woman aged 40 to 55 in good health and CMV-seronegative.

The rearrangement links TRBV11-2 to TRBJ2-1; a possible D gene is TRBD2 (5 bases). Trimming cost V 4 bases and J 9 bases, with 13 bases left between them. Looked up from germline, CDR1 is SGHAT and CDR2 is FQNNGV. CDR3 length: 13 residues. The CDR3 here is CASSSLAAGEQFF. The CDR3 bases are TGTGCCAGCAGCTCCTTAGCTGCGGGTGAGCAGTTCTTC. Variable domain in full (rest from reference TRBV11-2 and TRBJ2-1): EAGVAQSPRYKIIEKRQSVAFWCNPISGHATLYWYQQILGQGPKLLIQFQNNGVVDDSQLPKDRFSAERLKGVDSTLKIQPAKLEDSAVYLCASSSLAAGEQFFGPGTRLTVL.

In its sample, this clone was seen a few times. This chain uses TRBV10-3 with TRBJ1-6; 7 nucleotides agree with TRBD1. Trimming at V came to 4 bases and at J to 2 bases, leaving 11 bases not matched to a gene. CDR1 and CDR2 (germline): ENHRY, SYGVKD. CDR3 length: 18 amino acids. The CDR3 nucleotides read TGTGCCATCAGTGGCGACAACAGGGGATGGGCCTATAATTCACCCCTCCACTTT. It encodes CAISGDNRGWAYNSPLHF.

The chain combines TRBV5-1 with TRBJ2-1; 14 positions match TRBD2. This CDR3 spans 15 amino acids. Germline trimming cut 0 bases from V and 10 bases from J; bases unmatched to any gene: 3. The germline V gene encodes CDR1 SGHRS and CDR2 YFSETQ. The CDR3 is CASSLAGLAGGEQFF. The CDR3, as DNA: TGCGCCAGCAGCTTGGCCGGACTAGCGGGGGGAGAGCAGTTCTTC.

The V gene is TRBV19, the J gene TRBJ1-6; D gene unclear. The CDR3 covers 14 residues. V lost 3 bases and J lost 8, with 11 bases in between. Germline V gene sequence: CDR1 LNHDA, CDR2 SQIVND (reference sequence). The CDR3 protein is CASSIVPRDSPLHF. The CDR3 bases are TGTGCCAGTAGTATCGTCCCGAGGGATTCACCCCTCCACTTT.

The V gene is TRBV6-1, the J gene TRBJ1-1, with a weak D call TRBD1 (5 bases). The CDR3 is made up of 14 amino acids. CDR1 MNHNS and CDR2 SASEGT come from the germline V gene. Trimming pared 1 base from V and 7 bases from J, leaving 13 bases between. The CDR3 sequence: CASSEGSGAVEAFF. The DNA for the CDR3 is TGTGCCAGCAGTGAAGGTAGCGGGGCGGTTGAAGCTTTCTTT.

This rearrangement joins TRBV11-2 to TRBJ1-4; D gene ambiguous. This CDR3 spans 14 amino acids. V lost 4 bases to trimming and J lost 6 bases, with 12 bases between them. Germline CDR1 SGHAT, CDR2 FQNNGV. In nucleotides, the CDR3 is TGTGCCAGCAGCTACTCGGGGATCCATGAAAAACTGTTTTTT. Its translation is CASSYSGIHEKLFF.

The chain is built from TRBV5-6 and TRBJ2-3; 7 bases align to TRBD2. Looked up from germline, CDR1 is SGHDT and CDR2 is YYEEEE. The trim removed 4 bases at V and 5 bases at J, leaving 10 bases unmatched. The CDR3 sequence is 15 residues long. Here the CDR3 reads CASSPPVGGGDTQYF. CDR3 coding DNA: TGTGCCAGCAGCCCTCCCGTAGGCGGGGGAGATACGCAGTATTTT.

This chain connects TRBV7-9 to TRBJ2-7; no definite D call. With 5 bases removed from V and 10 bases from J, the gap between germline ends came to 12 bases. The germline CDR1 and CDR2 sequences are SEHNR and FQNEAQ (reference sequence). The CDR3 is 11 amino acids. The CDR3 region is CASSPQRKQYF. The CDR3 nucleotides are TGTGCCAGCAGCCCCCAGCGAAAACAGTACTTC.

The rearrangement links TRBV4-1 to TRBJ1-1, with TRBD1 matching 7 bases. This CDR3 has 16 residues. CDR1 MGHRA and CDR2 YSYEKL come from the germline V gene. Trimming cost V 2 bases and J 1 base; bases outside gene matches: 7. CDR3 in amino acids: CASSQPTGKRNTEAFF. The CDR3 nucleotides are TGCGCCAGCAGCCAACCGACAGGGAAGCGGAACACTGAAGCTTTCTTT.

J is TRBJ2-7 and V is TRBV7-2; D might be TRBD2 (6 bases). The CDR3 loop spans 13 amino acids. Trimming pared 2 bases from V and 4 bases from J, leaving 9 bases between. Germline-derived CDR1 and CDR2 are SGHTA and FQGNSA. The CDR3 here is CASSLTGVYEQYF. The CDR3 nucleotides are TGTGCCAGCAGCTTAACGGGGGTATACGAGCAGTACTTC.

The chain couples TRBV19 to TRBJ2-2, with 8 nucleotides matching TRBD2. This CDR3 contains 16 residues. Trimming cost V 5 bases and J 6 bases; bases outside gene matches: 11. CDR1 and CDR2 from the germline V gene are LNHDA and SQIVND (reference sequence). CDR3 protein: CASSFRPGGPSGELFF. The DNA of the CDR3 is TGTGCCAGTAGTTTCAGGCCGGGAGGGCCCTCCGGGGAGCTGTTTTTT.

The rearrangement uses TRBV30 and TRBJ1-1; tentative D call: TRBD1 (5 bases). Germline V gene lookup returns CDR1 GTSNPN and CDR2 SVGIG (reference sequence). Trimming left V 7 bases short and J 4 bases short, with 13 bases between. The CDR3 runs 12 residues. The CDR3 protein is CAYLSGGTEAFF. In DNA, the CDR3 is TGTGCCTACCTGAGCGGGGGCACTGAAGCTTTCTTT. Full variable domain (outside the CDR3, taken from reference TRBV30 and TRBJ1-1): SQTIHQWPATLVQPVGSPLSLECTVEGTSNPNLYWYRQAAGRGLQLLFYSVGIGQISSEVPQNLSASRPQDRQFILSSKKLLLSDSGFYLCAYLSGGTEAFFGQGTRLTVV.

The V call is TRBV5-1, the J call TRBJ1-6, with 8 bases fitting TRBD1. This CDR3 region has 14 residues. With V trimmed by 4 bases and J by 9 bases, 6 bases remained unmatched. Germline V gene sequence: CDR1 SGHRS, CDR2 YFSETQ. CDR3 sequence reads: CASSMDRESSPLHF. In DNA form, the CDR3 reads TGCGCCAGCAGCATGGACAGGGAAAGTTCACCCCTCCACTTT.